The entry below describes one TCR beta chain. What antigen it recognizes has not been identified. Per-base quality was not reported, and no clone a single base away is much larger than it. This specimen belongs to a study of blood T cells in healthy people across ages (dated by TCRdb to between 2015 and 2017). A note on the overall study: In model experiments, template switching captured roughly one uniquely barcoded TCR beta cDNA molecule for every two T cells. Four age groups were formed from the donors: young (average about 16 years), middle-aged (around 40), aged (around 62) and long-lived (around 82). Using the same blood draw, the study looked at two additional independent replicas of 1 million unique cDNA reads for two donors, one aged 18 to 30 and the other aged 80 or older. The study measured age-related changes in TCR beta repertoire diversity using deep sequencing normalized with unique cDNA molecular identifiers. Donors of different ages were randomly distributed across sequencing lanes to avoid experimental bias. Study-level results and caveats: The CMV infection status of donors was not known, potentially confounding age-related changes in expanded clonotypes. As age increased, observed TCR beta diversity per million T cells dropped in a roughly linear way, and a significant reduction was already evident by age about 40. A strong correlation was found between observed TCR beta diversity and the percentage of naive T cells measured by flow cytometry. Compared with the aged group, the long-lived group had more naive CD4+ T cells, fewer expanded clones and increased TCR diversity, suggesting age selection. Total diversity estimates from one million sequenced T cells were considered lower bounds and underestimates. Because profiling used bulk unsorted PBMCs, naive and antigen-experienced compartments could not be compared conclusively.

For CDR1 and CDR2, the germline V gene lists MNHEY and SVGAGI. Its CDR3 holds 13 amino acids, cysteine through phenylalanine. This entry keeps only the CDR3 DNA: 39 bases, framed from base 1. The junction shows trimming of 11 bases on V and 3 bases on J, plus 13 bases between the germline ends. The donors were 40 or so Caucasian individuals from Russia, aged roughly 6 to 100 years, who were systemically healthy. Each donor gave 8 to 10 milliliters of peripheral blood, drawn into EDTA-treated Vacutainer tubes. Ficoll-Paque density-gradient centrifugation was used to isolate PBMCs, with at least 6.5 million per sample. Trizol reagent was used to extract total RNA from PBMCs, with at least 5 micrograms per sample. For every donor, an aliquot of PBMCs went through flow cytometry to measure the percentages of naive CD45RAhigh/CD27high T cells. Receptor amplification or capture employed 5' RACE. Sequencing was performed on an Illumina HiSeq 2500. A second PCR of roughly 7 to 11 cycles was run with a J-beta primer mix and a sample-barcoded 5' primer. A template-switch 5' adaptor carrying 12 random nucleotides introduced a unique molecular identifier onto each TCR beta cDNA molecule. Each sample yielded at least 3 million CDR3-containing paired-end reads. First-strand cDNA was synthesized from all RNA with the Mint cDNA synthesis kit, primed by a TRBC-specific oligonucleotide. Following uracil-DNA glycosylase treatment, a first 18-cycle PCR with universal primers M1SS and BC2_uni_R was performed on all cDNA. As for the authors' bioinformatics: Each sample was normalized by randomly selecting 1 million high-quality reads, each carrying a distinct molecular identifier. Reads with shared molecular identifiers were discarded instead of being binned into consensus sequences. MiTCR, with a Q25 quality threshold and the strictest error-elimination algorithm, was used for CDR3 identification, clonotype clustering and error correction. A nonparametric unseen species model with Euler transformation was used to estimate lower-bound total TCR beta diversity. TCRdb reprocessed the public reads (quality trimming at Q25 with fastp, clone calling with MiXCR) and kept in-frame beta chains. CDR3 protein duplicates are merged, each entry listing the most common genes and DNA. TCRdb assigned the V and J calls; the authors' analysis was not used. The sample contains 1.5 million to 2 million distinct CDR3 sequences, roughly a third of them found a single time. The top ten clonotypes cover roughly 10% of the sample.

Recombination connected TRBV6-5 to TRBJ1-4; D gene: possibly TRBD1, on 5 matching bases. Sequenced input: blood. The source is a woman under 40 in good health. The nucleotide sequence reads as follows: TGTGCCTCGCGGGGGTTGCCTAATGAAAAACTGTTTTTT. Its translation is CASRGLPNEKLFF.